A single sample is the source of the 17 T cell receptor beta chains below, sequenced in a study of blood T cell repertoires in COVID-19. Profiling relied on immunoSEQ multiplex PCR, and the TCRdb table lists in-frame clones only, not all of them. The data contain 200,000 to 250,000 clones, 82% of them singletons. Material: peripheral blood. The receptors shown here come from a woman of 80 years or more with COVID-19, enrolled during active disease.

The rearrangement joins TRBV7-2 to TRBJ1-1; 7 nucleotides agree with TRBD1. CDR1 SGHTA and CDR2 FQGNSA come from the germline V gene. This CDR3 has 16 residues. The J segment lost 10 bases and the V segment lost 2 bases, leaving 16 bases of the junction unmatched. The CDR3 loop reads CASSLNRGLLEQVAFF. The CDR3 nucleotides read TGTGCCAGCAGCTTAAACAGGGGTCTACTTGAACAGGTAGCTTTCTTT.

The table lists this clone with a few counts. The CDR3 nucleotides read TGTGCCAGCGACAGGGATTCCGTACCTCAGCCCCAGCATTTT. Translation: CASDRDSVPQPQHF. V is TRBV28 and J is TRBJ1-5, with 7 bases aligning to TRBD1. This CDR3 contains 14 residues. V shed 8 bases and J 6 bases; nucleotides not matched to a gene: 10. Germline V gene lookup returns CDR1 MDHEN and CDR2 SYDVKM.

The rearrangement joins TRBV18 to TRBJ1-1; D ambiguous. Trimming pared 6 bases from V and 1 base from J, leaving 9 bases between. The CDR3 length is 13 residues. Germline V CDR1 and CDR2: KGHSH, LQKENI. The CDR3 loop is CASSDSGNTEAFF. CDR3 bases: TGTGCCAGCTCGGATTCAGGGAACACTGAAGCTTTCTTT.

The rearrangement joins TRBV25-1 to TRBJ1-3; D possibly corresponds to TRBD1 (5 bases). The CDR3 covers 12 residues. Germline lookup yields CDR1 MGHDK and CDR2 SYGVNS. V dropped 10 bases and J dropped 4 bases, with 11 bases sitting between them. As DNA, the CDR3 is TGTGCCACCCAGGGTTCGGGAAACACCATATATTTT. Protein product: CATQGSGNTIYF.

The chain employs TRBV7-3 and TRBJ1-6; no reliable D call. The CDR3 covers 13 residues. Trimming pared 1 base from V and 8 bases from J, leaving 6 bases between. Germline-derived CDR1 and CDR2 are SGHTA and FQGTGA. The CDR3 bases are TGTGCCAGCAGCTTAAATCTCTATTCACCCCTCCACTTT. Protein product: CASSLNLYSPLHF. Supplemented by reference TRBV7-3 and TRBJ1-6, the full variable domain reads GAGVSQTPSNKVTEKGKYVELRCDPISGHTALYWYRQSLGQGPEFLIYFQGTGAADDSGLPNDRFFAVRPEGSVSTLKIQRTERGDSAVYLCASSLNLYSPLHFGNGTRLTVT.

The sample holds one count of this clone. The chain combines TRBV12-5 with TRBJ1-1, with 10 bases aligning to TRBD1. Germline trimming cut 2 bases from V and 0 bases from J; bases unmatched to any gene: 12. Germline values: CDR1 LGHNT, CDR2 FRNRAP. CDR3 length equals 19 residues. The CDR3 loop reads CASGLTYGTGDTMNTEAFF. In nucleotides, the CDR3 is TGTGCTAGTGGTTTGACATACGGGACAGGGGACACTATGAACACTGAAGCTTTCTTT.

V gene TRBV5-1 combines with J gene TRBJ2-3; 8 nucleotides line up with TRBD2. The germline CDR1 and CDR2 sequences are SGHRS and YFSETQ. Losses at the gene ends were 2 bases for V and 6 bases for J; bases not matched to a gene: 5. The CDR3 has 14 amino acids. This CDR3 reads CASSFGGAKDTQYF. DNA for the CDR3: TGCGCCAGCAGCTTCGGGGGGGCCAAGGATACGCAGTATTTT.

The CDR3 loop reads CAWSRGQGHEKLFF. The DNA for the CDR3 is TGTGCCTGGAGCCGGGGACAGGGACATGAAAAACTGTTTTTT. The J gene is TRBJ1-4, the V gene TRBV30, with 9 bases fitting TRBD1. CDR1 and CDR2 from the germline V gene are GTSNPN and SVGIG (reference sequence). Trimming at V came to 3 bases and at J to 6 bases, leaving 5 bases not matched to a gene. The CDR3 spans 14 residues. The whole variable domain, remainder taken from reference TRBV30 and TRBJ1-4, is SQTIHQWPATLVQPVGSPLSLECTVEGTSNPNLYWYRQAAGRGLQLLFYSVGIGQISSEVPQNLSASRPQDRQFILSSKKLLLSDSGFYLCAWSRGQGHEKLFFGSGTQLSVL.

V is TRBV7-9 and J is TRBJ1-5; a weak D match, TRBD1 (6 bases). This CDR3 region has 14 residues. Germline CDR1 SEHNR, CDR2 FQNEAQ (reference sequence). V gave up 6 bases and J gave up 4 bases, with 13 bases separating them. The CDR3: CASRGGGVNQPQHF. The CDR3 bases are TGTGCCAGCAGAGGAGGGGGGGTTAATCAGCCCCAGCATTTT. The full variable domain, its missing parts supplied by reference TRBV7-9 and TRBJ1-5, is DTGVSQNPRHKITKRGQNVTFRCDPISEHNRLYWYRQTLGQGPEFLTYFQNEAQLEKSRLLSDRFSAERPKGSFSTLEIQRTEQGDSAMYLCASRGGGVNQPQHFGDGTRLSIL.

This clone appeared once. The rearrangement joins TRBV2 to TRBJ1-1; D not certain. Germline V gene data show CDR1 as SNHLY and CDR2 as FYNNEI. V was clipped by 7 bases and J by 5 bases, with 14 bases between them. This CDR3 spans 13 amino acids. Written as DNA, the CDR3 is TGTGCCAGCACGGCCGAAAGGGAGACTGAAGCTTTCTTT. Translating it yields CASTAERETEAFF. Looking up the rest from reference TRBV2 and TRBJ1-1 gives the full variable domain: EPEVTQTPSHQVTQMGQEVILRCVPISNHLYFYWYRQILGQKVEFLVSFYNNEISEKSEIFDDQFSVERPDGSNFTLKIRSTKLEDSAMYFCASTAERETEAFFGQGTRLTVV.

This clone was seen only once. The chain links TRBV5-6 to TRBJ2-7, with TRBD1 as a possible D gene (5 bases). The V end lost 4 bases, the J end lost 0 bases, and 11 bases lay between the germline ends. Germline CDR1 reads SGHDT; CDR2 reads YYEEEE. The CDR3 is 14 amino acids. The CDR3 nucleotides are TGTGCCAGCAGCCCGGTGGGGCTCTCCTACGAGCAGTACTTC. Encoded protein: CASSPVGLSYEQYF.

This clone was recorded a few times. The CDR3 nucleotides are TGTGCCAGCTCACCAACAAACTCTGGAAACACCATATATTTT. This codes for CASSPTNSGNTIYF. The J gene is TRBJ1-3, the V gene TRBV18; D gene ambiguous. CDR1 and CDR2 from the germline V gene are KGHSH and LQKENI. Trimming took 2 bases from V and 0 from J, leaving 5 bases between them. The CDR3 has 14 residues.

The chain has TRBV6-6 and TRBJ2-5; 8 bases map to TRBD2. Germline CDR1 MNHNY, CDR2 SVGAGI (reference sequence). This CDR3 is 14 amino acids long. V was clipped by 8 bases and J by 5 bases; unmatched bases: 10. CDR3 region: CASLQAGAKETQYF. The CDR3 DNA is TGTGCCAGCCTCCAAGCGGGAGCAAAGGAGACCCAGTACTTC.

The V call is TRBV6-5, the J call TRBJ2-7; the match to TRBD1 covers 8 bases. The CDR3 contains 13 residues. J lost 7 bases, V lost 6 bases, and 8 bases had no gene match. Per the germline V gene, CDR1 is MNHEY and CDR2 is SVGAGI. The CDR3 DNA is TGTGCCAGCAGATGGCAGGGGGCGCGAGAGCAGTACTTC. Encoded protein: CASRWQGAREQYF.

The rearrangement joins TRBV3-1 (or the pseudogene TRBV3-2) to TRBJ2-7; D ambiguous. Germline-derived CDR1 and CDR2 are LGHDT and YNNKEL (reference sequence). CDR3 size: 15 residues. Trimming stripped 0 bases from V and 0 bases from J, with 9 bases between. CDR3 coding DNA: TGTGCCAGCAGCCAAGATGCCACTCTCTCCTACGAGCAGTACTTC. Amino acid sequence: CASSQDATLSYEQYF.

This clone was found a few times. In nucleotides, the CDR3 is TGCGCCAGCAGCGAACAGGGGAGAGGAAACACCATATATTTT. Translated, it gives CASSEQGRGNTIYF. The chain couples TRBV10-2 to TRBJ1-3, with 7 bases that match TRBD1. The CDR3 runs to 14 residues. Germline V gene data show CDR1 as WSHSY and CDR2 as SAAADI. V shed 6 bases, J shed 4 bases, and the junction held 6 bases outside the gene matches.

The CDR3 is CASSHPTGNTEAFF. In DNA form, the CDR3 reads TGTGCCAGCAGCCATCCTACGGGGAACACTGAAGCTTTCTTT. This chain connects TRBV7-2 to TRBJ1-1; D gene uncertain. The V end lost 5 bases, the J end lost 1 base, and 11 bases lay between the germline ends. CDR1 and CDR2 (germline): SGHTA, FQGNSA. The CDR3 loop spans 14 amino acids.